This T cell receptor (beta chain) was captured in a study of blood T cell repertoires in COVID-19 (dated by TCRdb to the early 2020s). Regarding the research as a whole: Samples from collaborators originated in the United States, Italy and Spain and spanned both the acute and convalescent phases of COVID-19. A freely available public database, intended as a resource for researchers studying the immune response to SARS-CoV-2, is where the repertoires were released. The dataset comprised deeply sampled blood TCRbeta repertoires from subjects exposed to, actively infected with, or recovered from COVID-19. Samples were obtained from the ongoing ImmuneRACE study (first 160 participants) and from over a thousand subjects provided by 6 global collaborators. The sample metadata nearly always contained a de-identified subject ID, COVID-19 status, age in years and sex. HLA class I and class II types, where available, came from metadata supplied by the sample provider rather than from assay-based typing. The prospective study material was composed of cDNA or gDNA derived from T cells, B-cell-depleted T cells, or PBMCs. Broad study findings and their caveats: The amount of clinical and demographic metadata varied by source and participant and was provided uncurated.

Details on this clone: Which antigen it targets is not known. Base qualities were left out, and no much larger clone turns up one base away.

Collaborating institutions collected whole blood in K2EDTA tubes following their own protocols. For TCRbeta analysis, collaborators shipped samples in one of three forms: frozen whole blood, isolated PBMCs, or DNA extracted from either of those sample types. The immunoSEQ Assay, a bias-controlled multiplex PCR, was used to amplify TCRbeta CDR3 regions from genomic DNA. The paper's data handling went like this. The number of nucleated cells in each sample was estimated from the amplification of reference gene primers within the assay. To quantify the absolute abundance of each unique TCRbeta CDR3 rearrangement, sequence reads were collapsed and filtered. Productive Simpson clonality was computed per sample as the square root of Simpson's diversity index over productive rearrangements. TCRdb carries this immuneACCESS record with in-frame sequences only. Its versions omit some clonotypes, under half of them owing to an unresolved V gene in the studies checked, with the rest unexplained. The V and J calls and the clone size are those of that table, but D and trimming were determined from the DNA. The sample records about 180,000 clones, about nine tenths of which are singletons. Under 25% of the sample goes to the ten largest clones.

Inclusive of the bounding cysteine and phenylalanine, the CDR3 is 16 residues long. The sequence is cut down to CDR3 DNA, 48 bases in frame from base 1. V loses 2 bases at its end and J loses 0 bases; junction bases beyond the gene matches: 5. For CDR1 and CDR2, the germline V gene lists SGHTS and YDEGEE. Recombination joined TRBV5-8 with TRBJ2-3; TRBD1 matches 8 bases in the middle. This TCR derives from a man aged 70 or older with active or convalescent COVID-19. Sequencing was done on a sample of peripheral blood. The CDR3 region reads CASSFGQGVSTDTQYF. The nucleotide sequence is TGTGCCAGCAGCTTTGGACAGGGAGTTAGCACAGATACGCAGTATTTT.